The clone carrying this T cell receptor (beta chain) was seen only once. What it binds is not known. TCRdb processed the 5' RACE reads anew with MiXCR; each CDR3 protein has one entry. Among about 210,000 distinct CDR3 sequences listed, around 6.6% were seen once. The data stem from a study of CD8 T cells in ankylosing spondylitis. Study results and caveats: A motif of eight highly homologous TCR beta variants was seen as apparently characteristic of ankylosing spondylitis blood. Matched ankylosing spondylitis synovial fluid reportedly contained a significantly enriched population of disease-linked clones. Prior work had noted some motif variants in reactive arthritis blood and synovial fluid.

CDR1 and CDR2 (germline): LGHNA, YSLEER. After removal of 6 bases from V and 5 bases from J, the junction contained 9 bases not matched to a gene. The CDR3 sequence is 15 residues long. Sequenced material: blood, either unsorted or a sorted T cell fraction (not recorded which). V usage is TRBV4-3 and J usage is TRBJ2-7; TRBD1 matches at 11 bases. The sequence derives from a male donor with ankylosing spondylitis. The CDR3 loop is CASRLGTGGFDEQYF. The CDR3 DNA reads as TGCGCCAGCAGGTTAGGGACAGGGGGTTTCGACGAGCAGTACTTC.